This TCR beta chain was documented in a study of breast tumors, draining lymph nodes, adjacent tissues. Study-wide results and caveats: That most tumor T cells come from lymph nodes remained unproven. Tumor repertoires ranked between lymph nodes and nontumor tissue in diversity, with V and J gene preferences. Compared with basal-like, luminal-like tumors shared significantly more repertoire with nontumor tissue.

This clonotype appeared many times. Its antigen remains unknown. TCRdb called the multiplex PCR reads again in MiXCR, with one record for every CDR3 protein. The top ten clones hold more than 7% of a sample with approximately 90,000 distinct CDR3 sequences, around 30% of them seen once. Germline CDR1 reads MDHEN; CDR2 reads SYDVKM. The CDR3 runs to 12 residues. Trimming removed 2 bases from V and 4 bases from J, with 6 bases in between. Axillary draining lymph nodes of breast cancer patients supplied the node samples. J is TRBJ2-7 and V is TRBV28; D may be TRBD1 (6 bases). The specimen was axillary lymph node tissue. The TCR was taken from a female donor with breast cancer. Some clones in this sample may be carry-over from other donors' samples. The CDR3 here is CASSLQGYEQYF. The CDR3 nucleotides read TGTGCCAGCAGTTTACAGGGGTACGAGCAGTACTTC.